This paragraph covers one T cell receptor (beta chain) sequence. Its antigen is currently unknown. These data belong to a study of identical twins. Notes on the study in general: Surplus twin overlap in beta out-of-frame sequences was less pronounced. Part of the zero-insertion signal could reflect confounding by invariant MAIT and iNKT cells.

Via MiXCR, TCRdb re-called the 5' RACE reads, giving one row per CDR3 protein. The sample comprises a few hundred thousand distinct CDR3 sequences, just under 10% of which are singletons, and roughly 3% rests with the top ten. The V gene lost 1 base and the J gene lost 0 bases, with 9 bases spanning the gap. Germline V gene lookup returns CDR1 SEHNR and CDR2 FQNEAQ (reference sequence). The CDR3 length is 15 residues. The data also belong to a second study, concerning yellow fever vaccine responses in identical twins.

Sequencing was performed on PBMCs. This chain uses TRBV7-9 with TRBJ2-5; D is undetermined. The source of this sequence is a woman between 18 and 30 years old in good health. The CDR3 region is CASSLDVQDQETQYF. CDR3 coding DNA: TGTGCCAGCAGCTTAGATGTCCAGGACCAAGAGACCCAGTACTTC.